This is a list of T cell receptor beta chains from one sample in a study of shared clonotypes between healthy human individuals. The data were produced by immunoSEQ multiplex PCR, yet TCRdb's version contains in-frame clones alone and is incomplete. The table records about 2.1 million clones, approximately 92% of them present only once. The sequencing input was naive CD8+ T cells from PBMCs. All receptors come from a man aged 18 to 30 in good health. Some clones in this sample may be carry-over from other donors' samples. The CDR3 runs from the conserved cysteine through the conserved F or W. A D gene is named only where the DNA matches it firmly. Size values are once, few and many counts, or a class for expanded clones, and some rows have none.

size: -
V: TRBV27
D: -
J: TRBJ2-7
CDR3: CASSFVKNSYEQYF
DNA: TGTGCCAGCAGTTTTGTCAAGAACTCCTACGAGCAGTACTTC

size: -
V: TRBV27
D: TRBD1
J: TRBJ2-7
CDR3: CASSFSGTAYEQYF
DNA: TGTGCCAGCAGTTTCTCAGGGACAGCGTACGAGCAGTACTTC

size: -
V: TRBV2
D: -
J: TRBJ1-2
CDR3: CASSEVEGQIYGYTF
DNA: TGTGCCAGCAGTGAAGTTGAAGGGCAAATCTATGGCTACACCTTC

size: -
V: TRBV11-2
D: -
J: TRBJ2-7
CDR3: CASSLKAEQYF
DNA: TGTGCCAGCAGCTTAAAGGCCGAGCAGTACTTC

size: -
V: TRBV28
D: TRBD1
J: TRBJ2-7
CDR3: CASRSTGNDEQYF
DNA: TGTGCCAGCAGGTCGACAGGGAACGACGAGCAGTACTTC

size: -
V: TRBV28
D: -
J: TRBJ2-1
CDR3: CASSLSNDAYNEQFF
DNA: TGTGCCAGCAGTTTATCGAACGACGCCTACAATGAGCAGTTCTTC

size: once
V: TRBV4-1
D: -
J: TRBJ2-5
CDR3: CASSPGREETQYF
DNA: TGCGCCAGCAGTCCTGGACGGGAAGAGACCCAGTACTTC

size: -
V: TRBV9
D: TRBD2
J: TRBJ2-3
CDR3: CASAGLAGGSDTQYF
DNA: TGTGCCAGTGCCGGACTAGCGGGAGGGTCAGATACGCAGTATTTT

size: -
V: TRBV4-1
D: -
J: TRBJ1-4
CDR3: CASRARIGYVDEKLFF
DNA: TGCGCCAGCAGGGCCCGAATCGGGTATGTGGACGAAAAACTGTTTTTT

size: -
V: TRBV29-1
D: -
J: TRBJ2-5
CDR3: CSVRRGETQYF
DNA: TGCAGCGTTCGAAGGGGGGAGACCCAGTACTTC

size: -
V: TRBV5-1
D: TRBD1
J: TRBJ2-7
CDR3: CASRQGTHEQYF
DNA: TGCGCCAGCAGACAGGGGACCCACGAGCAGTACTTC

size: -
V: TRBV27
D: -
J: TRBJ2-3
CDR3: CASRSTDTQYF
DNA: TGTGCCAGCAGAAGCACAGATACGCAGTATTTT

size: -
V: TRBV5-1
D: -
J: TRBJ2-1
CDR3: CASSLDISDEQFF
DNA: TGCGCCAGCAGCTTGGATATCTCGGATGAGCAGTTCTTC

size: -
V: TRBV7-9
D: -
J: TRBJ1-1
CDR3: CASSPSENTEAFF
DNA: TGTGCCAGCAGCCCGAGTGAGAACACTGAAGCTTTCTTT

size: -
V: TRBV7-9
D: -
J: TRBJ2-3
CDR3: CASSPAQVRTDTQYF
DNA: TGTGCCAGCAGCCCTGCACAAGTCCGCACAGATACGCAGTATTTT

size: -
V: TRBV29-1
D: -
J: TRBJ1-4
CDR3: CSGRLNEKLFF
DNA: TGCAGCGGACGGCTTAATGAAAAACTGTTTTTT

size: few
V: TRBV29-1
D: TRBD1
J: TRBJ1-1
CDR3: CSVNRGEAFF
DNA: TGCAGCGTGAACAGGGGCGAAGCTTTCTTT

size: once
V: TRBV14
D: TRBD2
J: TRBJ2-6
CDR3: CASSRTSGSRGANVLTF
DNA: TGTGCCAGCAGCCGGACTAGCGGGAGTCGTGGGGCCAACGTCCTGACTTTC

size: -
V: TRBV11-2
D: -
J: TRBJ2-3
CDR3: CASSLGRTDTQYF
DNA: TGTGCCAGCAGCTTAGGCCGAACAGATACGCAGTATTTT

size: -
V: TRBV9
D: TRBD2
J: TRBJ2-3
CDR3: CASSEDGRALDTQYF
DNA: TGTGCCAGCAGCGAAGACGGGAGGGCCTTAGATACGCAGTATTTT

size: -
V: TRBV5-1
D: -
J: TRBJ1-1
CDR3: CASSPAGSKTTYTEAFF
DNA: TGCGCCAGCAGCCCGGCCGGCTCTAAAACTACCTACACTGAAGCTTTCTTT

size: -
V: TRBV28
D: -
J: TRBJ2-5
CDR3: CATWPRASSYQETQYF
DNA: TGTGCCACTTGGCCTCGGGCTAGCTCGTACCAAGAGACCCAGTACTTC

size: -
V: TRBV7-9
D: -
J: TRBJ2-2
CDR3: CASSSERELFF
DNA: TGTGCCAGCAGCTCCGAACGGGAGCTGTTTTTT

size: -
V: TRBV5-1
D: -
J: TRBJ1-1
CDR3: CASSLGGQLAFF
DNA: TGCGCCAGCAGCTTGGGGGGGCAGTTAGCTTTCTTT

size: -
V: TRBV14
D: -
J: TRBJ2-1
CDR3: CASSQDDTDNEQFF
DNA: TGTGCCAGCAGCCAAGATGACACCGACAATGAGCAGTTCTTC

size: -
V: TRBV29-1
D: -
J: TRBJ1-1
CDR3: CSAIGREAFF
DNA: TGCAGCGCTATTGGGAGGGAAGCTTTCTTT

size: -
V: TRBV2
D: TRBD1
J: TRBJ1-1
CDR3: CASSAGLGQLNTEAFF
DNA: TGTGCCAGCAGTGCCGGTCTGGGACAGTTGAACACTGAAGCTTTCTTT

size: -
V: TRBV19
D: -
J: TRBJ2-7
CDR3: CASGPRGGPHEQYF
DNA: TGTGCCAGTGGACCCCGCGGAGGCCCCCACGAGCAGTACTTC

size: -
V: TRBV9
D: -
J: TRBJ2-7
CDR3: CASSPGGAEQYF
DNA: TGTGCCAGCAGCCCCGGAGGCGCCGAGCAGTACTTC

size: -
V: TRBV15
D: -
J: TRBJ2-1
CDR3: CATSRGAYNEQFF
DNA: TGTGCCACCAGCAGGGGGGCCTACAATGAGCAGTTCTTC

size: -
V: TRBV7-9
D: -
J: TRBJ2-7
CDR3: CASSSPISYEQYF
DNA: TGTGCCAGCAGCTCCCCCATAAGCTACGAGCAGTACTTC

size: -
V: TRBV28
D: -
J: TRBJ2-7
CDR3: CASSLNLGGNEQYF
DNA: TGTGCCAGCAGCTTAAATCTCGGTGGCAACGAGCAGTACTTC

size: -
V: TRBV5-1
D: -
J: TRBJ2-7
CDR3: CASSPGPPLQYF
DNA: TGCGCCAGCAGCCCGGGACCTCCTCTGCAGTACTTC

size: few
V: TRBV27
D: -
J: TRBJ1-5
CDR3: CASSPLGDQPQHF
DNA: TGTGCCAGCAGTCCTCTCGGGGATCAGCCCCAGCATTTT

size: -
V: TRBV9
D: -
J: TRBJ2-7
CDR3: CASSASGTNYEQYF
DNA: TGTGCCAGCAGCGCCTCCGGGACAAACTACGAGCAGTACTTC

size: -
V: TRBV10-2
D: -
J: TRBJ1-3
CDR3: CASSGRARNTIYF
DNA: TGCGCCAGCAGTGGGAGGGCGCGAAACACCATATATTTT

size: -
V: TRBV27
D: -
J: TRBJ1-2
CDR3: CASSGGNGYTF
DNA: TGTGCCAGCAGCGGAGGGAATGGCTACACCTTC

size: -
V: TRBV28
D: -
J: TRBJ2-7
CDR3: CASSLYRLAIYEQYF
DNA: TGTGCCAGCAGTTTGTATAGGCTAGCGATCTACGAGCAGTACTTC

size: -
V: TRBV21-1
D: -
J: TRBJ2-1
CDR3: CASSSVGKGNDEQFF
DNA: -

size: -
V: TRBV11-1
D: TRBD1
J: TRBJ2-7
CDR3: CASSQTGSWLEQYF
DNA: TGTGCCAGCAGCCAGACAGGGTCGTGGCTCGAGCAGTACTTC

size: once
V: TRBV28
D: TRBD1
J: TRBJ2-7
CDR3: CASATGGPYEQYF
DNA: TGTGCCAGCGCCACAGGGGGCCCCTACGAGCAGTACTTC

size: -
V: TRBV7-2
D: TRBD1
J: TRBJ2-1
CDR3: CASSPEGQRYNEQFF
DNA: TGTGCCAGCAGCCCAGAGGGACAGAGATACAATGAGCAGTTCTTC

size: -
V: TRBV2
D: -
J: TRBJ1-1
CDR3: CASKEDGRLNTEAFF
DNA: TGTGCCAGCAAAGAAGATGGACGGTTGAACACTGAAGCTTTCTTT

size: -
V: TRBV28
D: TRBD2
J: TRBJ2-1
CDR3: CASSSLAGGPVEQFF
DNA: TGTGCCAGCAGCTCACTAGCGGGAGGCCCCGTTGAGCAGTTCTTC

size: -
V: TRBV6-6
D: -
J: TRBJ2-2
CDR3: CASGTVNTGELFF
DNA: TGTGCCAGCGGTACAGTGAACACCGGGGAGCTGTTTTTT